The clone carrying this TCR beta chain has only a few counts. Its target is unknown. This sample was included in a study of cytomegalovirus exposure and HLA in healthy donors. Study observations and caveats: The listing of 150 or so TCR beta chains classed them as cytomegalovirus-associated.

The PCR had 60 Vbeta and 13 Jbeta primers. The table came from immunoSEQ multiplex PCR; TCRdb's copy has only in-frame clones and leaves some out. Of roughly 100,000 clones listed, under 65% are singletons. This sequence was found in a man aged 60 to 69 in good health and CMV-seronegative. The sequenced material came from PBMCs.

This CDR3 reads CASSFGGSTYEQYF. CDR3 coding DNA: TGTGCCAGCAGCTTCGGGGGGTCCACCTACGAGCAGTACTTC. V and J are TRBV11-3 and TRBJ2-7; 7 nucleotides line up with TRBD2. The CDR3 has 14 amino acids. Trimming cost V 3 bases and J 2 bases; bases outside gene matches: 4. Germline CDR1 is SGHNT and CDR2 is YENEEA.